The rows below give T cell receptor beta chains drawn from one sample of a study of T cells after yellow fever vaccination. TCRdb called the 5' RACE reads again in MiXCR, with one record for every CDR3 protein. The data hold about 130,000 distinct CDR3 sequences, with just over 6.5% observed a single time. Sequenced material: CD4+ T cells sorted from PBMCs, taken 10 days after the yellow fever booster vaccination. These receptors came from a man aged 25-45 years who received the YFV17D yellow fever vaccine. The CDR3 runs from the conserved cysteine through the conserved F or W. Each record gives: D gene, J gene, clone size, V gene, CDR3 protein, CDR3 DNA. D genes are given only for firm matches. The size entry is marked missing in some rows and otherwise reads once, few, many or a size class.

TRBD2 | TRBJ2-1 | many | TRBV27 | CASSFGLAGRSYNEQFF | TGTGCCAGCAGTTTTGGACTAGCGGGACGCTCCTACAATGAGCAGTTCTTC
TRBD1 | TRBJ2-1 | many | TRBV12-3/TRBV12-4 | CASSLGDRAYNEQFF | TGTGCCAGCAGCCTAGGGGACAGGGCCTACAATGAGCAGTTCTTC
- | TRBJ2-1 | many | TRBV5-1 | CASSLINEQFF | TGCGCCAGCAGCTTGATCAATGAGCAGTTCTTC
TRBD1 | TRBJ1-5 | few | TRBV12-3/TRBV12-4 | CASSLRQGEKPQHF | TGTGCCAGCAGTTTAAGACAGGGGGAAAAGCCCCAGCATTTT
- | TRBJ2-7 | few | TRBV7-8 | CASSRNGAGSSYEQYF | TGTGCCAGCAGCCGAAACGGGGCGGGAAGCTCCTACGAGCAGTACTTC
- | TRBJ1-1 | many | TRBV2 | CASSEFRGQGTEAFF | TGTGCCAGCAGTGAATTTCGGGGGCAGGGCACTGAAGCTTTCTTT
- | TRBJ2-5 | many | TRBV6-1 | CASSERAETQYF | TGTGCCAGCAGTGAGAGGGCTGAGACCCAGTACTTC
TRBD1 | TRBJ2-7 | many | TRBV29-1 | CSVSTGALYEQYF | TGCAGCGTCTCGACAGGGGCCCTCTACGAGCAGTACTTC
- | TRBJ2-2 | many | TRBV10-3 | CAISLTGNTGELFF | TGTGCCATCAGCCTGACAGGGAACACCGGGGAGCTGTTTTTT
- | TRBJ2-7 | - | TRBV6-5 | CASSYSSGRGYEQYF | TGTGCCAGCAGTTATAGTAGTGGGAGAGGTTACGAGCAGTACTTC
- | TRBJ2-3 | many | TRBV7-8 | CASSLARTDTDTQYF | TGTGCCAGCAGCTTAGCTCGGACGGACACAGATACGCAGTATTTT
- | TRBJ1-2 | many | TRBV2 | CASSDLNYGYTF | TGTGCCAGCAGTGACCTTAACTATGGCTACACCTTC
- | TRBJ2-5 | many | TRBV7-7 | CASSYGGGQETQYF | TGTGCTAGCAGTTATGGTGGGGGCCAAGAGACCCAGTACTTC
TRBD2 | TRBJ2-7 | - | TRBV7-2 | CASSVSGRAAEQYF | TGTGCCAGCAGCGTTAGCGGGAGAGCGGCCGAGCAGTACTTC
TRBD2 | TRBJ2-7 | many | TRBV5-1 | CASSLGGSGSNEQYF | TGCGCCAGCAGCTTGGGCGGGAGTGGATCGAACGAGCAGTACTTC
- | TRBJ2-3 | many | TRBV11-2 | CASSSYPTDTQYF | TGTGCCAGCAGCTCATATCCCACAGATACGCAGTATTTT
- | TRBJ2-4 | many | TRBV4-1 | CASSQFRASESLAKNIQYF | TGCGCCAGCAGCCAATTTAGGGCTAGCGAGTCTCTAGCCAAAAACATTCAGTACTTC
TRBD1 | TRBJ2-7 | many | TRBV14 | CASSQRAGTGTYEQYF | TGTGCCAGCAGCCAAAGAGCCGGGACAGGCACCTACGAGCAGTACTTC
TRBD1 | TRBJ2-7 | few | TRBV20-1 | CSASATGGYYEQYF | TGCAGTGCTAGCGCGACAGGGGGTTACTACGAGCAGTACTTC
TRBD1 | TRBJ1-6 | many | TRBV4-3 | CASSQDPPGRGYSPLHF | TGCGCCAGCAGCCAAGATCCTCCTGGCAGGGGGTATTCACCCCTCCACTTT
- | TRBJ2-1 | many | TRBV29-1 | CSSRRGSGNEQFF | TGCAGCTCGAGGAGGGGGAGTGGGAATGAGCAGTTCTTC
TRBD2 | TRBJ2-1 | many | TRBV3-1 | CASSQGLAAQFF | TGTGCCAGCAGCCAAGGACTAGCCGCGCAGTTCTTC
- | TRBJ1-5 | few | TRBV19 | CASSILLAANQPQHF | TGTGCCAGTAGTATCCTTTTGGCGGCGAATCAGCCCCAGCATTTT
- | TRBJ1-4 | - | TRBV7-2 | CASSLGYYEKLFF | TGTGCCAGCAGCTTAGGATACTATGAAAAACTGTTTTTT
- | TRBJ2-2 | many | TRBV7-2 | CASSPDGTRFAGELFF | TGTGCCAGCAGCCCCGACGGGACACGGTTCGCCGGGGAGCTGTTTTTT
TRBD2 | TRBJ2-1 | - | TRBV3-1 | CASRGSGRNHNEQFF | TGTGCCAGCAGGGGTAGCGGGAGGAATCACAATGAGCAGTTCTTC
- | TRBJ2-1 | many | TRBV7-2 | CASSSARSYNEQFF | TGTGCCAGCAGCTCCGCTCGCTCCTACAATGAGCAGTTCTTC